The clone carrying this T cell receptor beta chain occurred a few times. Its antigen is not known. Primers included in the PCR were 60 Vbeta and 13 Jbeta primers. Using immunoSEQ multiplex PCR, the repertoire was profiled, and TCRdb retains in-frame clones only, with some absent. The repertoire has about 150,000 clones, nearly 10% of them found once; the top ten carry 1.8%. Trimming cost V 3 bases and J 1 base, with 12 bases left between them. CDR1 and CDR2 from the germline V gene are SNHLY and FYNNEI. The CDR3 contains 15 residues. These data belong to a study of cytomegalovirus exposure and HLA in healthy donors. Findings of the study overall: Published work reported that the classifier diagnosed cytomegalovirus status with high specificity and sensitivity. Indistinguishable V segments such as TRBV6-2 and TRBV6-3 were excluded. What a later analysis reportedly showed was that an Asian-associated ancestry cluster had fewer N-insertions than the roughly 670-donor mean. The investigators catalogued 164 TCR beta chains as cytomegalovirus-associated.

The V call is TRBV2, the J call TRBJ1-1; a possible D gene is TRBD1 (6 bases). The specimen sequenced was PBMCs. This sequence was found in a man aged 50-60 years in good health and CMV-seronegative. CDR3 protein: CASSDMGASNTEAFF. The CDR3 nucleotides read TGTGCCAGCAGTGATATGGGGGCCTCGAACACTGAAGCTTTCTTT.